The rows below give T cell receptor beta chains drawn from one sample of a study of CD8+ T cells in alopecia areata. Assay used: immunoSEQ multiplex PCR; TCRdb lists only in-frame clones, some missing. The sample lists some 100,000 clones; just under 60% were seen once. The sequenced sample was CD8+ T cells sorted from blood, obtained at roughly week 55, from a patient treated with tofacitinib. Receptor source: a human donor with alopecia areata. Each CDR3 is given with its conserved first and last residue. The order of the fields is clone size, J gene, D gene, V gene, CDR3 protein, CDR3 DNA. The D gene is left open where the match is weak. Size tells how often a clone was seen (once, few, many) or the class of an expanded clone, and some rows leave it out.

>few|TRBJ2-1|-|TRBV11-3
CASSPGNNEQFF
TGTGCCAGCAGCCCCGGTAACAATGAGCAGTTCTTC
>-|TRBJ2-7|-|TRBV6-1
CASGIYEQYF
TGTGCCAGCGGGATCTACGAGCAGTACTTC
>-|TRBJ2-1|-|TRBV2
CASSEGNEQFF
TGTGCCAGCAGTGAGGGGAATGAGCAGTTCTTC
>-|TRBJ2-1|TRBD2|TRBV4-1
CASSQERSGGAYEQFF
TGCGCCAGCAGCCAAGAAAGGAGCGGGGGGGCGTATGAGCAGTTCTTC
>-|TRBJ2-7|TRBD1|TRBV11-2
CASSLQGQGRYEQYF
TGTGCCAGCAGCTTACAAGGACAGGGGAGATACGAGCAGTACTTC
>few|TRBJ2-6|TRBD1|TRBV29-1
CSVLRDRGGSGANVLTF
TGCAGCGTTCTTCGGGACAGGGGTGGATCTGGGGCCAACGTCCTGACTTTC
>few|TRBJ1-2|TRBD1|TRBV2
CATKDPTGADYGYTF
TGTGCCACCAAAGACCCGACAGGGGCTGACTATGGCTACACCTTC
>-|TRBJ2-1|TRBD1|TRBV7-8
CASSTPGQGNEQFF
TGTGCCAGCAGTACCCCGGGACAGGGCAATGAGCAGTTCTTC
>few|TRBJ2-6|-|TRBV7-8
CASSDPLEEPYYSGANVLTF
TGTGCCAGCAGCGACCCCCTGGAGGAACCATACTACTCTGGGGCCAACGTCCTGACTTTC
>-|TRBJ1-2|TRBD1|TRBV7-9
CASSAGQGFGYTF
TGTGCCAGCAGCGCTGGACAGGGGTTTGGCTACACCTTC
>-|TRBJ2-2|-|TRBV6-5
CASSYRPANTGELFF
TGTGCCAGCAGTTATAGACCCGCGAACACCGGGGAGCTGTTTTTT
>-|TRBJ1-5|-|TRBV5-1
CASSLDRSLGWPQHF
TGCGCCAGCAGCTTGGACAGGAGCTTAGGATGGCCCCAGCATTTT
>-|TRBJ2-7|TRBD2|TRBV6-5
CASSYDRMGGDEQYF
TGTGCCAGCAGTTACGACCGCATGGGAGGGGACGAGCAGTACTTC
>few|TRBJ1-2|-|TRBV23-1
CASSRGKGNYGYTF
TGCGCCAGCAGTCGAGGGAAGGGGAACTATGGCTACACCTTC
>-|TRBJ2-2|-|TRBV9
CASSDTGELFF
TGTGCCAGCAGCGATACCGGGGAGCTGTTTTTT
>-|TRBJ1-2|-|TRBV7-9
CASSATPGWDYGYTF
TGTGCCAGCAGCGCAACACCAGGGTGGGACTATGGCTACACCTTC
>-|TRBJ1-4|-|TRBV15
CATSRVTGGEKLFF
TGTGCCACCAGCAGAGTGACAGGTGGTGAAAAACTGTTTTTT
>-|TRBJ2-3|TRBD2|TRBV5-1
CASSLEGSGGNTDTQYF
TGCGCCAGCAGCTTGGAGGGTAGCGGGGGGAACACAGATACGCAGTATTTT
>few|TRBJ2-5|-|TRBV29-1
CSGDPDLQETQYF
TGCAGCGGTGATCCAGACTTACAAGAGACCCAGTACTTC
>-|TRBJ1-4|TRBD1|TRBV6-1
CASSEDRGGDEKLFF
TGTGCCAGCAGTGAGGACAGGGGAGGGGATGAAAAACTGTTTTTT
>-|TRBJ1-1|-|TRBV27
CASRGGGTEAFF
TGTGCCAGCAGGGGCGGGGGCACTGAAGCTTTCTTT
>-|TRBJ2-1|-|TRBV27
CASSRKQGEQFF
TGTGCCAGCAGCCGGAAACAGGGAGAGCAGTTCTTC
>-|TRBJ2-7|-|TRBV30
CAWSHGSYEQYF
TGTGCCTGGAGTCACGGATCCTACGAGCAGTACTTC
>-|TRBJ2-5|TRBD1|TRBV27
CASSYRGGQDPPQYF
TGTGCCAGCAGTTATCGGGGCGGACAGGATCCCCCCCAGTACTTC
>-|TRBJ2-3|TRBD2|TRBV4-1
CASSRRTSGTDTQYF
TGCGCCAGCAGCCGGCGGACTAGCGGCACAGATACGCAGTATTTT
>-|TRBJ2-1|-|TRBV5-6
CASAWGSSSYNEQFF
TGTGCCAGCGCTTGGGGGTCTAGCTCCTACAATGAGCAGTTCTTC
>once|TRBJ2-7|-|TRBV2
CARRGTPDGEQYF
TGTGCCAGAAGAGGGACACCAGACGGAGAGCAGTACTTC
>-|TRBJ1-1|TRBD1|TRBV29-1
CSVESGGTEAFF
TGCAGCGTTGAATCAGGGGGTACTGAAGCTTTCTTT
>-|TRBJ2-7|TRBD1|TRBV25-1
CASKGPRDRGYEQYF
TGTGCCAGCAAGGGACCTCGGGACAGGGGCTACGAGCAGTACTTC
>-|TRBJ2-1|-|TRBV7-2
CASSLTGNEQFF
TGTGCCAGCAGCTTAACAGGGAATGAGCAGTTCTTC